This TCR beta chain is drawn from a study of shared clonotypes between healthy human individuals. CDR3 length: 12 amino acids. The V segment lost 6 bases and the J segment 6 bases; nucleotides outside the gene matches: 4. Germline V gene sequence: CDR1 SEHNR, CDR2 FQNEAQ (reference sequence). Using immunoSEQ multiplex PCR, the repertoire was profiled, and TCRdb retains in-frame clones only, with some absent. The sample records roughly 1.5 million clones, around 98% being singletons. Study-wide findings and caveats: Large depth notwithstanding, sorted-subset sequencing proved incomplete by rarefaction. Deeper or shallower sequencing was expected to change how clonotypes are shared among donors.

To note about this clone: What it recognizes is unknown.

The chain links TRBV7-9 to TRBJ1-2, with 7 nucleotides matching TRBD1. The TCR sequence derives from a man in his thirties or forties in good health. Sequencing was carried out using naive CD4+ T cells sorted from blood. Described subset: CD45RA+ positively selected. CDR3 loop: CASSYTGDGYTF. CDR3 coding DNA: TGTGCCAGCAGTTATACAGGGGATGGCTACACCTTC.